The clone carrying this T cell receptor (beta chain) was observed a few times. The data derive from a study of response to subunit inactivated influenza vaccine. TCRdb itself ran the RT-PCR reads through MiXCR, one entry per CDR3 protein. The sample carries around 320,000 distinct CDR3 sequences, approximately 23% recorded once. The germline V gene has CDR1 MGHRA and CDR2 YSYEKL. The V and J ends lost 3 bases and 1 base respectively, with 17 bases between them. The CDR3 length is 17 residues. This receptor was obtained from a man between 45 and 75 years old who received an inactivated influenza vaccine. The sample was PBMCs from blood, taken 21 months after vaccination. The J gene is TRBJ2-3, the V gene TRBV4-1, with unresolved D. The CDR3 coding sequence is TGCGCCAGCAGCCAGGGTACTGTTGGGCAGGGCACAGATACGCAGTATTTT. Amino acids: CASSQGTVGQGTDTQYF.